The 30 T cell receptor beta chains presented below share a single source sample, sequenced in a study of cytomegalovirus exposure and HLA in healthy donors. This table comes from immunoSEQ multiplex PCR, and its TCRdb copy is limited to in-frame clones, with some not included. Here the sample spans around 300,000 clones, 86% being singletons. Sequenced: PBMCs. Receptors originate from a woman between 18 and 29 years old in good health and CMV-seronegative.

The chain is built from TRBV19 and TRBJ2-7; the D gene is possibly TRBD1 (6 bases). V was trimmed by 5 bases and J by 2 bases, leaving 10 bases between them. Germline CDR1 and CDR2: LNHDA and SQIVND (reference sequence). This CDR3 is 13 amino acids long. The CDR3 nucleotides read TGTGCCAGTAGTTTTACAGGGACCTACGAGCAGTACTTC. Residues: CASSFTGTYEQYF.

The CDR3 sequence: CASSIAEGSGYTF. DNA of the CDR3: TGTGCCAGTAGTATAGCGGAGGGCTCTGGCTACACCTTC. The chain carries TRBV19 and TRBJ1-2, with D unresolved. Germline assignment: CDR1 LNHDA and CDR2 SQIVND (reference sequence). The CDR3 totals 13 residues. Trimming removed 1 base from V and 7 bases from J, with 10 bases in between.

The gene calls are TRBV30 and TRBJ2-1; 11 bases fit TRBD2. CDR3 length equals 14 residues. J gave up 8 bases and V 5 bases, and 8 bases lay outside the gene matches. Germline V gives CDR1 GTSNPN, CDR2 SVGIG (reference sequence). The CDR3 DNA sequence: TGTGCCTGGCAGCTAGCGGGAGGAGGGTATGAGCAGTTCTTC. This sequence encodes CAWQLAGGGYEQFF. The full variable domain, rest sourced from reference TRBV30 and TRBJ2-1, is SQTIHQWPATLVQPVGSPLSLECTVEGTSNPNLYWYRQAAGRGLQLLFYSVGIGQISSEVPQNLSASRPQDRQFILSSKKLLLSDSGFYLCAWQLAGGGYEQFFGPGTRLTVL.

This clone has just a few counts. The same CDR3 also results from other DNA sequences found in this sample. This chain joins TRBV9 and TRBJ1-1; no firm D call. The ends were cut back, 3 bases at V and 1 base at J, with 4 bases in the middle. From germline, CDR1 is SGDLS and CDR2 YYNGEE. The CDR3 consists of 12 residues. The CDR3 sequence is CASSARNTEAFF. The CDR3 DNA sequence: TGTGCCAGCAGCGCCCGGAACACTGAAGCTTTCTTT.

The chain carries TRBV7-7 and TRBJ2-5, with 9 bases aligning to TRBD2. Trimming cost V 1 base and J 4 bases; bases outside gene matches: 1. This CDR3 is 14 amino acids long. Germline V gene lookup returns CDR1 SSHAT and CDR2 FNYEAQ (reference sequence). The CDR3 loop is CASSLELAGETQYF. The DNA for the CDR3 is TGTGCCAGCAGCTTAGAACTAGCGGGAGAGACCCAGTACTTC.

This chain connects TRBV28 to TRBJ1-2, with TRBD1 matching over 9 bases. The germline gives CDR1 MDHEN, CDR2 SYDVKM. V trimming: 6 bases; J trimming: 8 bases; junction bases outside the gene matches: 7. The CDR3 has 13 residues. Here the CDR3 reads CASSSGTGLGYTF. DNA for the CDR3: TGTGCCAGCAGCTCCGGGACAGGGCTCGGCTACACCTTC.

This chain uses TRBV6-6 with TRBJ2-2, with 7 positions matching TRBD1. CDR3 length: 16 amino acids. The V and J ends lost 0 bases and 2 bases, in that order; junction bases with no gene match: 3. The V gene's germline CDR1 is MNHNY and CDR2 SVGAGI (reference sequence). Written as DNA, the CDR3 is TGTGCCAGCAGTTACTCGGGACAGAGTAACACCGGGGAGCTGTTTTTT. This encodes CASSYSGQSNTGELFF.

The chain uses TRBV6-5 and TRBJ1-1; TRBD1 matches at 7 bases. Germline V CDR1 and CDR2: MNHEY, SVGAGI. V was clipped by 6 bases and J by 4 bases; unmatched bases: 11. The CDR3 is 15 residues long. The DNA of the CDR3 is TGTGCCAGCAGAACCAAAGGGGGCGTGGGCACTGAAGCTTTCTTT. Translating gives CASRTKGGVGTEAFF.

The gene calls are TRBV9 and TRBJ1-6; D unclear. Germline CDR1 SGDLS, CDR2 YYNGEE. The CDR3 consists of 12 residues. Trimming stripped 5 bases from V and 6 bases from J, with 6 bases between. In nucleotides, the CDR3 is TGTGCCAGCAGTGGGCTTAATTCACCCCTCCACTTT. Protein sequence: CASSGLNSPLHF.

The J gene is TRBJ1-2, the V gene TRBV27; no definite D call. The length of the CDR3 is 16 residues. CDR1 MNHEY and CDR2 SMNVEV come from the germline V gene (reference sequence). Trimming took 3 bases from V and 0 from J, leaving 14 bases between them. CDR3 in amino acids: CASSFLGGETNYGYTF. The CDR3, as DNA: TGTGCCAGCAGTTTTCTTGGCGGAGAGACTAACTATGGCTACACCTTC.

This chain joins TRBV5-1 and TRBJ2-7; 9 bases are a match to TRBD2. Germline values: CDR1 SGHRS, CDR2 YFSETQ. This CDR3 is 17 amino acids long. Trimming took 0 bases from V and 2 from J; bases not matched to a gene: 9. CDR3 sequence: CASSLANAGGLAYEQYF. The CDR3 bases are TGCGCCAGCAGCTTGGCGAACGCGGGAGGGTTAGCCTACGAGCAGTACTTC.

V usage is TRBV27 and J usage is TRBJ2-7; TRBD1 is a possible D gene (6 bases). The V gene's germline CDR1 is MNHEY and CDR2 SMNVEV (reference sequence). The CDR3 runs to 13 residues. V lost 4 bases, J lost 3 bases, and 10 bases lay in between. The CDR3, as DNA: TGTGCCAGCAGTTCGGGACACAACTACGAGCAGTACTTC. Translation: CASSSGHNYEQYF.

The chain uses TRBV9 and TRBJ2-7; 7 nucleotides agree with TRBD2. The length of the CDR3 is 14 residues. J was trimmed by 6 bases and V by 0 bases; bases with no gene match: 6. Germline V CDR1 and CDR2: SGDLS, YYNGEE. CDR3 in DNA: TGTGCCAGCAGCGTAGCTGGGAGGGCCGGCGAGCAGTACTTC. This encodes CASSVAGRAGEQYF.

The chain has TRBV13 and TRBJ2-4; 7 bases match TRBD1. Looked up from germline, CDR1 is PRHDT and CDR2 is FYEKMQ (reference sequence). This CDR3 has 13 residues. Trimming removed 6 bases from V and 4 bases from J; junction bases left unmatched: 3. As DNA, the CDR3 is TGTGCCAGCAGTGACAGGGCTAAAAACATTCAGTACTTC. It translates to CASSDRAKNIQYF.

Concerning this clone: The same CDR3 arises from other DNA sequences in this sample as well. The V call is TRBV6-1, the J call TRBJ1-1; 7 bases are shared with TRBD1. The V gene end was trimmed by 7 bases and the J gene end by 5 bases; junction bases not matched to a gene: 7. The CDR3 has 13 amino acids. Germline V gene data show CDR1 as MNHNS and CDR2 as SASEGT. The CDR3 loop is CASTLQGRTEAFF. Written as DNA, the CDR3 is TGTGCCAGCACCCTACAGGGGAGAACTGAAGCTTTCTTT.

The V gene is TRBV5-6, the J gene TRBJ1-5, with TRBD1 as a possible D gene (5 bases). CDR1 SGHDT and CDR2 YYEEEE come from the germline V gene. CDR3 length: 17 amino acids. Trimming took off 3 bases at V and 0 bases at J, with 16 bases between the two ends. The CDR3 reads CASSSHGRGPSNQPQHF. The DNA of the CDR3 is TGTGCCAGCAGCTCGCATGGGCGGGGCCCTAGCAATCAGCCCCAGCATTTT. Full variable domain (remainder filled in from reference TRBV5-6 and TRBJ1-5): DAGVTQSPTHLIKTRGQQVTLRCSPKSGHDTVSWYQQALGQGPQFIFQYYEEEERQRGNFPDRFSGHQFPNYSSELNVNALLLGDSALYLCASSSHGRGPSNQPQHFGDGTRLSIL.

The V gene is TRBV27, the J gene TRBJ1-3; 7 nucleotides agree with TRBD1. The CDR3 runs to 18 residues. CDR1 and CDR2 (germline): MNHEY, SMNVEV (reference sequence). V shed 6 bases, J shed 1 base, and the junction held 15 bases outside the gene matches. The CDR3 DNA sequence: TGTGCCAGCAGCCATACCCATTGGGTCAGGGGGTCTGGAAACACCATATATTTT. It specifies CASSHTHWVRGSGNTIYF.

CDR3 loop: CAWSVETEAFF. The CDR3 DNA sequence: TGTGCCTGGAGTGTTGAGACTGAAGCTTTCTTT. The J gene is TRBJ1-1, the V gene TRBV30; no clear D gene. V gave up 0 bases and J gave up 5 bases, with 4 bases separating them. Germline loops: CDR1 GTSNPN, CDR2 SVGIG (reference sequence). The CDR3 has 11 residues.

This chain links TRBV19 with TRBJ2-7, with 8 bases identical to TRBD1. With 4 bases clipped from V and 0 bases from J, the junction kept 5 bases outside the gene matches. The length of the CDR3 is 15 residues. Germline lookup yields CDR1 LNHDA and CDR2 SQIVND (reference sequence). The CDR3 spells CASSTGQGSSYEQYF. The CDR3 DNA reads TGTGCCAGTAGTACCGGACAGGGAAGCTCCTACGAGCAGTACTTC.

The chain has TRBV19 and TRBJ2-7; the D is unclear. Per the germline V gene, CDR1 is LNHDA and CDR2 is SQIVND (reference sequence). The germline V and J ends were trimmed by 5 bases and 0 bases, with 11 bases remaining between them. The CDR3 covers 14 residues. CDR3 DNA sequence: TGTGCCAGTAGTCTCTCCCGGAGCTCCTACGAGCAGTACTTC. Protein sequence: CASSLSRSSYEQYF.

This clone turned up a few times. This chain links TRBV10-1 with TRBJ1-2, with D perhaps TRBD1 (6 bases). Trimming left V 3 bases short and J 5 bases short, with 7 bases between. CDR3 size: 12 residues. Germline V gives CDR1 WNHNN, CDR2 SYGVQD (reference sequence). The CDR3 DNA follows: TGCGCCAGCAGTGAAGGGGGATATGGCTACACCTTC. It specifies CASSEGGYGYTF.

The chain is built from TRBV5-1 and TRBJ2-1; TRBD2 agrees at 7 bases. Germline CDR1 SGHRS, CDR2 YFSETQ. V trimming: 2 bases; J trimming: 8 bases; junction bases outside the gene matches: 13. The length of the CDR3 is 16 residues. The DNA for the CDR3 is TGCGCCAGCAGCTTAGGACTCAGAGGACTAGTCGATGAGCAGTTCTTC. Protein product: CASSLGLRGLVDEQFF.

The CDR3 DNA reads TGTGCCAGCAGACGGACAGGGACTGGCGGGGAGCTGTTTTTT. Translating gives CASRRTGTGGELFF. This chain uses TRBV11-3 with TRBJ2-2; 8 positions agree with TRBD1. CDR3 size: 14 residues. CDR1 and CDR2 from the germline V gene are SGHNT and YENEEA. After removal of 6 bases from V and 7 bases from J, the junction contained 7 bases not matched to a gene.

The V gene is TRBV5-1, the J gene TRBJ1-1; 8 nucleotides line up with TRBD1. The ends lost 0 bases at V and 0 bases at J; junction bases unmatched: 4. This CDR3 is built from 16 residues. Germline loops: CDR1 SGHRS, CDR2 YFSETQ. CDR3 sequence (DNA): TGCGCCAGCAGCTTGGAGAGGACAGGGATGAACACTGAAGCTTTCTTT. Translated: CASSLERTGMNTEAFF.

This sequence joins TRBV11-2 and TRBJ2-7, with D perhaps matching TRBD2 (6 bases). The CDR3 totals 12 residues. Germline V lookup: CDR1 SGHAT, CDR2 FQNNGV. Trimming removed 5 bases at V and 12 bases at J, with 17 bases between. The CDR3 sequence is CASSPESGDLYF. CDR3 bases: TGTGCCAGCAGCCCAGAGTCGGGGGATCTGTACTTC. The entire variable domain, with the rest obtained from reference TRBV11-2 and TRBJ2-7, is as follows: EAGVAQSPRYKIIEKRQSVAFWCNPISGHATLYWYQQILGQGPKLLIQFQNNGVVDDSQLPKDRFSAERLKGVDSTLKIQPAKLEDSAVYLCASSPESGDLYFGPGTRLTVT.

The CDR3 region is CAWRTGNSGNTIYF. CDR3 coding DNA: TGTGCCTGGAGGACAGGGAACTCTGGAAACACCATATATTTT. The chain is built from TRBV30 and TRBJ1-3; 7 bases fit TRBD1. The V and J ends lost 3 bases and 0 bases, in that order; junction bases with no gene match: 2. Germline values: CDR1 GTSNPN, CDR2 SVGIG (reference sequence). This CDR3 region has 14 residues. The full variable domain, completed using reference TRBV30 and TRBJ1-3, is SQTIHQWPATLVQPVGSPLSLECTVEGTSNPNLYWYRQAAGRGLQLLFYSVGIGQISSEVPQNLSASRPQDRQFILSSKKLLLSDSGFYLCAWRTGNSGNTIYFGEGSWLTVV.

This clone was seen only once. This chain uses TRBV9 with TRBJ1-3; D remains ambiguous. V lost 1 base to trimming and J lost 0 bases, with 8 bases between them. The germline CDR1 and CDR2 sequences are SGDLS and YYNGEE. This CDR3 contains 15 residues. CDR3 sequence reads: CASSVSDDSGNTIYF. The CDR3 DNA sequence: TGTGCCAGCAGCGTAAGCGATGACTCTGGAAACACCATATATTTT.

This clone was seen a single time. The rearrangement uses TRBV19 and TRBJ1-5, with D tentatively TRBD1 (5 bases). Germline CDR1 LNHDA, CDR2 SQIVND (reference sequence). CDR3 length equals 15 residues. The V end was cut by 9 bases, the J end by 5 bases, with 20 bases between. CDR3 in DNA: TGTGCCAGCAACCTAAGGCAGGGCCACTATCAGCCCCAGCATTTT. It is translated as CASNLRQGHYQPQHF.

The CDR3 DNA sequence: TGTGCCAGCAGCTTGATAGCGGGAGGGACCGGGGAGCTGTTTTTT. Protein sequence: CASSLIAGGTGELFF. This chain links TRBV5-6 with TRBJ2-2; 11 bases are a match to TRBD2. This CDR3 spans 15 amino acids. Germline CDR1 reads SGHDT; CDR2 reads YYEEEE. Trimming removed 1 base from V and 5 bases from J; junction bases left unmatched: 1. The full variable domain, rest sourced from reference TRBV5-6 and TRBJ2-2, is DAGVTQSPTHLIKTRGQQVTLRCSPKSGHDTVSWYQQALGQGPQFIFQYYEEEERQRGNFPDRFSGHQFPNYSSELNVNALLLGDSALYLCASSLIAGGTGELFFGEGSRLTVL.

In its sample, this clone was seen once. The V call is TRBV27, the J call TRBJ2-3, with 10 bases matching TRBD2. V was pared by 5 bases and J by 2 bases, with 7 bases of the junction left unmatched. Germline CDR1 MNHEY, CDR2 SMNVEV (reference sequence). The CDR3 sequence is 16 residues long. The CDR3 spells CASSPLAGGLTDTQYF. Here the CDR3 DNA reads TGTGCCAGCAGTCCTTTAGCGGGGGGCCTCACAGATACGCAGTATTTT.